This T cell receptor beta chain was obtained from a study of T cells in Graves' hyperthyroidism and ophthalmopathy. Regarding the study as a whole: Most thyroid clonotypes expanded above 0.001 were also detected in blood.

TCR beta CDR3 region amplification was performed from RNA transcripts. Carried out on the TCR CDR3, a first-round RT-PCR used the HTBI primer set. MiXCR, applied by TCRdb to the multiplex PCR reads, yields one record per CDR3 protein. The data contain 480,000 or so distinct CDR3 sequences, 46% of them seen just once; the ten biggest clones take up about 43%. Clinical symptoms, serum thyroxine, TRAb, thyroid ultrasound and orbital computed tomography informed diagnoses. This clonotype has a count of ten or more. The antigen is undetermined. The clonotype was recovered from an adult woman with Graves' disease, either hyperthyroidism or ophthalmopathy (not recorded which). The material sequenced was peripheral blood or thyroid tissue (not recorded which).

The CDR3 nucleotides read TGTGCCTCGTCCGACAGGGTGGACACTGAAGCTTTCTTT. Its protein is CASSDRVDTEAFF. This chain uses TRBV10-3 with TRBJ1-1; 7 bases are shared with TRBD1. This CDR3 is 13 amino acids long. The trim removed 11 bases at V and 3 bases at J, leaving 9 bases unmatched. Germline V gene sequence: CDR1 ENHRY, CDR2 SYGVKD.